The 27 T cell receptor beta chains below come from one sample, sequenced in a study of blood T cell repertoires in COVID-19. Clones were read by immunoSEQ multiplex PCR, and TCRdb kept only the in-frame ones, dropping some. The repertoire consists of under 200,000 clones, with 82% occurring once and the leading ten covering 4% to 6.5%. The sample comprised PBMCs or T cells enriched from blood (not recorded which). These TCRs come from a woman aged 55 to 70 with acute COVID-19.

J is TRBJ2-7 and V is TRBV11-2, with 10 positions matching TRBD2. CDR3 length: 15 amino acids. The junction had 3 bases not matched to a gene; V was cut back by 2 bases and J by 2 bases. Germline V gene sequence: CDR1 SGHAT, CDR2 FQNNGV. The CDR3 DNA sequence: TGTGCCAGCAGCTTAAGCACTAGCGGGACCTACGAGCAGTACTTC. Translated: CASSLSTSGTYEQYF.

This sequence joins TRBV5-5 and TRBJ2-7, with 7 bases identical to TRBD2. The V and J ends lost 2 bases and 0 bases, in that order; junction bases with no gene match: 11. The CDR3 runs to 17 residues. From germline, CDR1 is SGHKS and CDR2 YYEKEE (reference sequence). The CDR3 DNA reads TGTGCCAGCAGCTTCGCCACCTCTAGCGGAAGCTCCTACGAGCAGTACTTC. Translation: CASSFATSSGSSYEQYF.

V gene TRBV15 combines with J gene TRBJ1-3; D is uncertain. Trimming pared 0 bases from V and 0 bases from J, leaving 9 bases between. The CDR3 has 16 amino acids. CDR1 is LNHNV, CDR2 YYDKDF, per germline (reference sequence). The CDR3, as DNA: TGTGCCACCAGCAGAGATAACACCAACTCTGGAAACACCATATATTTT. This translates into CATSRDNTNSGNTIYF. The whole variable domain, remainder taken from reference TRBV15 and TRBJ1-3, is DAMVIQNPRYQVTQFGKPVTLSCSQTLNHNVMYWYQQKSSQAPKLLFHYYDKDFNNEADTPDNFQSRRPNTSFCFLDIRSPGLGDTAMYLCATSRDNTNSGNTIYFGEGSWLTVV.

V is TRBV28 and J is TRBJ1-6; TRBD1 matches 9 bases. Germline lookup yields CDR1 MDHEN and CDR2 SYDVKM. The J segment lost 7 bases and the V segment lost 6 bases, leaving 4 bases of the junction unmatched. The CDR3 sequence is 14 residues long. In DNA form, the CDR3 reads TGTGCCAGCAGCACCGGGACAGGGAATTCACCCCTCCACTTT. Its translation: CASSTGTGNSPLHF. Filled out from reference TRBV28 and TRBJ1-6, the complete variable domain reads DVKVTQSSRYLVKRTGEKVFLECVQDMDHENMFWYRQDPGLGLRLIYFSYDVKMKEKGDIPEGYSVSREKKERFSLILESASTNQTSMYLCASSTGTGNSPLHFGNGTRLTVT.

The chain couples TRBV7-8 to TRBJ1-1, with D possibly being TRBD1 (6 bases). Germline-derived CDR1 and CDR2 are SGHVS and FQNEAQ. CDR3 length: 16 residues. V shed 3 bases and J shed 6 bases, with 20 bases lying between them. In DNA, the CDR3 is TGTGCCAGCAGCTTCCCAGGGGTCTTATCGAGCGCTGAAGCTTTCTTT. This gives the protein CASSFPGVLSSAEAFF.

This clone was picked up a small number of times. This chain links TRBV4-3 with TRBJ1-6, with TRBD1 matching 9 bases. The V and J ends lost 0 bases and 4 bases, in that order; junction bases with no gene match: 7. CDR1 and CDR2 (germline): LGHNA, YSLEER. This CDR3 region has 18 residues. CDR3 loop: CASSQDWDRAGYNSPLHF. CDR3 nucleotides: TGCGCCAGCAGCCAAGATTGGGACAGGGCGGGATATAATTCACCCCTCCACTTT.

The CDR3 here is CASSPIRRTGPYEQYF. CDR3 nucleotide sequence: TGTGCCAGCAGCCCCATCCGAAGGACAGGCCCCTACGAGCAGTACTTC. J is TRBJ2-7 and V is TRBV11-2, with 7 bases identical to TRBD1. The CDR3 contains 16 residues. Germline assignment: CDR1 SGHAT and CDR2 FQNNGV. V trimming: 5 bases; J trimming: 2 bases; junction bases outside the gene matches: 12.

The chain combines TRBV4-2 with TRBJ2-1; 10 bases are shared with TRBD2. V lost 3 bases, J lost 15 bases, and 14 bases stayed unmatched. The CDR3 consists of 15 residues. Germline V gives CDR1 LGHNA, CDR2 YNFKEQ. CDR3 loop: CASSQEGSSGRGWFF. For the CDR3, the DNA is TGTGCCAGCAGCCAGGAGGGTTCGAGCGGGAGGGGTTGGTTCTTC.

CDR3 loop: CASSSLYKQGRNSPLHF. As DNA, the CDR3 is TGTGCCAGCAGCTCCCTTTATAAACAGGGGCGGAATTCACCCCTCCACTTT. The chain joins TRBV7-6 to TRBJ1-6, with 7 bases fitting TRBD1. CDR1 SGHVS and CDR2 FNYEAQ come from the germline V gene. This CDR3 spans 17 amino acids. The trim removed 4 bases at V and 7 bases at J, leaving 13 bases unmatched.

The rearrangement links TRBV18 to TRBJ2-3, with 8 bases fitting TRBD2. The CDR3 runs 16 residues. V lost 0 bases, J lost 5 bases, and 7 bases stayed unmatched. Per the germline V gene, CDR1 is KGHSH and CDR2 is LQKENI. The CDR3 DNA sequence: TGTGCCAGCTCACCACCGAACCGGGGGGGCAGAGATACGCAGTATTTT. As protein: CASSPPNRGGRDTQYF.

The CDR3 is CAIRTGTGELFF. In DNA form, the CDR3 reads TGTGCCATCAGGACAGGAACCGGGGAGCTGTTTTTT. The chain has TRBV10-3 and TRBJ2-2; the D gene is possibly TRBD1 (6 bases). Trimming removed 6 bases at V and 5 bases at J, with 7 bases between. The CDR3 contains 12 residues. Germline assignment: CDR1 ENHRY and CDR2 SYGVKD.

The V call is TRBV6-1, the J call TRBJ1-2, with 7 bases lining up with TRBD1. From germline, CDR1 is MNHNS and CDR2 SASEGT. The V segment lost 0 bases and the J segment 0 bases; nucleotides outside the gene matches: 13. The CDR3 has 19 amino acids. The chain's CDR3 is CASSEALVGQTSSNYGYTF. In nucleotides, the CDR3 is TGTGCCAGCAGTGAAGCCCTGGTGGGACAGACCTCTTCTAACTATGGCTACACCTTC.

This chain joins TRBV2 and TRBJ2-1; no definite D call. The ends were cut back, 7 bases at V and 4 bases at J, with 5 bases in the middle. The CDR3 is 11 amino acids. Germline V CDR1 and CDR2: SNHLY, FYNNEI. Here the CDR3 reads CASKRYNEQFF. CDR3 coding DNA: TGTGCCAGCAAGAGGTACAATGAGCAGTTCTTC.

This CDR3 reads CASSYSAGVGSTEAFF. For the CDR3, the DNA is TGTGCCAGCAGTTACTCCGCCGGGGTGGGGAGCACTGAAGCTTTCTTT. This chain links TRBV6-5 with TRBJ1-1; D call uncertain. The germline gives CDR1 MNHEY, CDR2 SVGAGI. This CDR3 region has 16 residues. With 0 bases removed from V and 4 bases from J, the gap between germline ends came to 15 bases.

A few counts support this clone. The rearrangement links TRBV18 to TRBJ2-1; D is possibly TRBD1 (6 bases). Germline V gene data show CDR1 as KGHSH and CDR2 as LQKENI. V was shortened by 4 bases and J by 6 bases, with 16 bases between the two germline ends. There are 15 residues in the CDR3. In DNA, the CDR3 is TGTGCCAGCTCACGGCCCGGTCCCAGGGGCAATGAGCAGTTCTTC. It specifies CASSRPGPRGNEQFF.

The chain combines TRBV5-1 with TRBJ2-3; 13 bases match TRBD2. The CDR3 sequence is 16 residues long. Germline CDR1 reads SGHRS; CDR2 reads YFSETQ. V lost 6 bases to trimming and J lost 5 bases; unmatched junction nucleotides: 9. The CDR3 protein is CASNVGLAGVGDTQYF. CDR3 nucleotide sequence: TGCGCCAGCAACGTCGGACTAGCGGGAGTAGGAGATACGCAGTATTTT.

The chain joins TRBV7-8 to TRBJ2-2, with 9 bases that match TRBD1. The CDR3 length is 15 residues. V trimming: 5 bases; J trimming: 4 bases; junction bases outside the gene matches: 5. CDR1 is SGHVS, CDR2 FQNEAQ, per germline. Here the CDR3 DNA reads TGTGCCAGCAGCCCCGGACAGGGGATCACCGGGGAGCTGTTTTTT. Its protein product is CASSPGQGITGELFF.

The rearrangement links TRBV28 to TRBJ1-1; 8 bases agree with TRBD1. The length of the CDR3 is 16 residues. The germline V gene has CDR1 MDHEN and CDR2 SYDVKM. The V segment lost 6 bases and the J segment 6 bases; nucleotides outside the gene matches: 15. In nucleotides, the CDR3 is TGTGCCAGCAGCTCTTTGCAGGGGGCCATGTTGTCTGAAGCTTTCTTT. Encoded protein: CASSSLQGAMLSEAFF.

V gene TRBV7-9 combines with J gene TRBJ1-2; D is unclear. This CDR3 is built from 15 residues. Germline CDR1 is SEHNR and CDR2 is FQNEAQ (reference sequence). Trimming left V 5 bases short and J 7 bases short, with 20 bases between. In DNA form, the CDR3 reads TGTGCCAGCAGCGCCTACCGATCCGGAGCCGGTGGCTACACCTTC. Residues: CASSAYRSGAGGYTF.

The V and J genes are TRBV6-6 and TRBJ2-2; perhaps TRBD1 as D (6 bases). The CDR3 contains 13 residues. The V end was cut by 7 bases, the J end by 7 bases, with 13 bases between. Germline V gene data show CDR1 as MNHNY and CDR2 as SVGAGI (reference sequence). The CDR3 loop is CASISGVDGELFF. As DNA, the CDR3 is TGTGCCAGCATCTCAGGGGTTGACGGGGAGCTGTTTTTT.

This sequence joins TRBV5-6 and TRBJ2-7; tentative D call: TRBD2 (6 bases). V was trimmed by 4 bases and J by 5 bases, leaving 10 bases between them. The germline gives CDR1 SGHDT, CDR2 YYEEEE. The CDR3 consists of 12 residues. CDR3 residues: CASSAGRNEQYF. For the CDR3, the DNA is TGTGCCAGCAGCGCGGGACGGAACGAGCAGTACTTC.

The rearrangement links TRBV30 to TRBJ1-1; 8 bases agree with TRBD1. CDR1 and CDR2 (germline): GTSNPN, SVGIG (reference sequence). The V and J ends lost 5 bases and 8 bases, in that order; junction bases with no gene match: 7. CDR3 length equals 12 residues. Here the CDR3 reads CAWAGGGSEAFF. CDR3 bases: TGTGCCTGGGCAGGGGGCGGCTCGGAAGCTTTCTTT.

The chain joins TRBV29-1 to TRBJ1-5; 7 bases line up with TRBD1. There are 13 residues in the CDR3. With 7 bases clipped from V and 4 bases from J, the junction kept 7 bases outside the gene matches. Germline CDR1 and CDR2: SQVTM and ANQGSEA. The DNA of the CDR3 is TGCAGCGCGCGGACAGGACTAAATCAGCCCCAGCATTTT. Amino acids: CSARTGLNQPQHF.

In its sample, this clone was seen a few times. The rearrangement links TRBV19 to TRBJ2-7, with TRBD1 identical over 8 bases. V lost 6 bases to trimming and J lost 0 bases; unmatched junction nucleotides: 4. There are 14 residues in the CDR3. Germline CDR1 and CDR2: LNHDA and SQIVND (reference sequence). This CDR3 reads CASRWTGSSYEQYF. CDR3 DNA sequence: TGTGCCAGTAGGTGGACAGGGAGCTCCTACGAGCAGTACTTC.

The rearrangement joins TRBV5-8 to TRBJ1-2, with 7 bases aligning to TRBD1. After removal of 4 bases from V and 2 bases from J, the junction contained 8 bases not matched to a gene. There are 15 residues in the CDR3. Germline CDR1 SGHTS, CDR2 YDEGEE. CDR3 coding DNA: TGTGCCAGCAGCCGAGCTTTACAGGGGAACTATGGCTACACCTTC. Translated, it gives CASSRALQGNYGYTF.

This clone has only one observation. V gene TRBV19 combines with J gene TRBJ1-1; D ambiguous. This CDR3 has 14 amino acids. Trimming left V 6 bases short and J 0 bases short, with 11 bases between. Germline assignment: CDR1 LNHDA and CDR2 SQIVND (reference sequence). The CDR3 loop is CASRSPGMNTEAFF. CDR3 in DNA: TGTGCCAGTAGGAGCCCGGGGATGAACACTGAAGCTTTCTTT.

This rearrangement joins TRBV28 to TRBJ1-1; D is uncertain. Trimming stripped 5 bases from V and 7 bases from J, with 14 bases between. The CDR3 has 13 residues. The V gene's germline CDR1 is MDHEN and CDR2 SYDVKM. The chain's CDR3 is CASSPGSVGEAFF. CDR3 bases: TGTGCCAGCAGTCCGGGGAGTGTGGGTGAAGCTTTCTTT. Full variable domain (remainder filled in from reference TRBV28 and TRBJ1-1): DVKVTQSSRYLVKRTGEKVFLECVQDMDHENMFWYRQDPGLGLRLIYFSYDVKMKEKGDIPEGYSVSREKKERFSLILESASTNQTSMYLCASSPGSVGEAFFGQGTRLTVV.